This is a list of T cell receptor beta chains from one sample in a study of cytomegalovirus exposure and HLA in healthy donors. TCRdb's copy holds only in-frame clones and misses some; the assay was immunoSEQ multiplex PCR. The sample has hundreds of thousands of clones, over 70% seen once. The sample comprised PBMCs. The receptor set was obtained from a woman aged 60-75 years in good health and CMV-seropositive. The CDR3 runs from the conserved cysteine through the conserved F or W. The order of the fields is CDR3 DNA, CDR3 protein, V gene, D gene, J gene, clone size. D genes are given only for firm matches. Clone sizes are given selectively: once, few, many, or a class where the clone is expanded.

CDR3 DNA: TGTGCCAGCAGCTTACTCACAGGGGCCACTGAAGCTTTCTTT
CDR3 protein: CASSLLTGATEAFF
V gene: TRBV7-9
D gene: TRBD1
J gene: TRBJ1-1
clone size: NA

CDR3 DNA: TGTGCTAGTGGTTCCGGCCGACTAGCGGGGGGGAGGGATACGCAGTATTTT
CDR3 protein: CASGSGRLAGGRDTQYF
V gene: TRBV12-5
D gene: TRBD2
J gene: TRBJ2-3
clone size: NA

CDR3 DNA: TGTGCCAGCAGGGGGGGGAACACTGAAGCTTTCTTT
CDR3 protein: CASRGGNTEAFF
V gene: TRBV6-1
D gene: NA
J gene: TRBJ1-1
clone size: NA

CDR3 DNA: TGCGCCAGCAGCTTCCCTAGCGGGAGGGCCGGTTCCGCCGAGCAGTACTTC
CDR3 protein: CASSFPSGRAGSAEQYF
V gene: TRBV5-1
D gene: TRBD2
J gene: TRBJ2-7
clone size: NA

CDR3 DNA: TGCGCCAGCAGCCAAGCTACCGGGAATCAGCCCCAGCATTTT
CDR3 protein: CASSQATGNQPQHF
V gene: TRBV4-1
D gene: NA
J gene: TRBJ1-5
clone size: NA

CDR3 DNA: TGTGCCAGCAGCCAAGCAGGGCGCAATCAGCCCCAGCATTTT
CDR3 protein: CASSQAGRNQPQHF
V gene: TRBV7-6
D gene: NA
J gene: TRBJ1-5
clone size: NA

CDR3 DNA: TGTGTCAGAACTCTAACAAGTGGGGGACAGGGTGGCAACGAGCAGTACTTC
CDR3 protein: CVRTLTSGGQGGNEQYF
V gene: TRBV7-5
D gene: NA
J gene: TRBJ2-7
clone size: NA

CDR3 DNA: TGTGCCAGCACTCCGGGACAGGGCTACGAGCAGTACTTC
CDR3 protein: CASTPGQGYEQYF
V gene: TRBV6-1
D gene: TRBD1
J gene: TRBJ2-7
clone size: NA

CDR3 DNA: TGTGCCTGGAGTACCGGGGGGGGGTACGGGCAGTACTTC
CDR3 protein: CAWSTGGGYGQYF
V gene: TRBV30
D gene: TRBD2
J gene: TRBJ2-7
clone size: NA

CDR3 DNA: TGTGCCAGCAGCGTAGGGGGTAGCGGGGGATACGAGCAGTACTTC
CDR3 protein: CASSVGGSGGYEQYF
V gene: TRBV9
D gene: TRBD2
J gene: TRBJ2-7
clone size: NA

CDR3 DNA: TGTGCCAGCAGTGTACAGGGGGCGGGCGGCTACACCTTC
CDR3 protein: CASSVQGAGGYTF
V gene: TRBV6-6
D gene: TRBD1
J gene: TRBJ1-2
clone size: NA

CDR3 DNA: TGTGCCAGACCTCCGGGACTATCTTACGAGCAGTACTTC
CDR3 protein: CARPPGLSYEQYF
V gene: TRBV21-1
D gene: NA
J gene: TRBJ2-7
clone size: NA

CDR3 DNA: TGTGCCAGCAGTGGGGAGGCCTCCTCGAACACCGGGGAGCTGTTTTTT
CDR3 protein: CASSGEASSNTGELFF
V gene: TRBV28
D gene: NA
J gene: TRBJ2-2
clone size: NA

CDR3 DNA: TGTGCCAGCTCACCACAGGGGGCTGCGGCTAACTATGGCTACACCTTC
CDR3 protein: CASSPQGAAANYGYTF
V gene: TRBV18
D gene: TRBD1
J gene: TRBJ1-2
clone size: NA

CDR3 DNA: TGTGCCAGCAGTTATTCCGGAGGCACTGAAGCTTTCTTT
CDR3 protein: CASSYSGGTEAFF
V gene: TRBV6-5
D gene: NA
J gene: TRBJ1-1
clone size: NA

CDR3 DNA: TGTGCCACCCTAGCCCTGGGGAACACTGAAGCTTTCTTT
CDR3 protein: CATLALGNTEAFF
V gene: TRBV6-5
D gene: NA
J gene: TRBJ1-1
clone size: once

CDR3 DNA: TGTGCCAGCAGCCCTCAAATAGCCCCAGTCGGCTACGAGCAGTACTTC
CDR3 protein: CASSPQIAPVGYEQYF
V gene: TRBV5-4
D gene: NA
J gene: TRBJ2-7
clone size: NA

CDR3 DNA: TGTGCCAGCAGCGCCCCCAGTTTTGGAAACACCATATATTTT
CDR3 protein: CASSAPSFGNTIYF
V gene: TRBV2
D gene: NA
J gene: TRBJ1-3
clone size: once

CDR3 DNA: TGTGCCAGCAGTTTATTGGGCAGACTGAACACTGAAGCTTTCTTT
CDR3 protein: CASSLLGRLNTEAFF
V gene: TRBV28
D gene: NA
J gene: TRBJ1-1
clone size: NA

CDR3 DNA: TGTGCCAGCAGCCGTACAGGGAAGCGTGAAAAACTGTTTTTT
CDR3 protein: CASSRTGKREKLFF
V gene: TRBV5-4
D gene: NA
J gene: TRBJ1-4
clone size: NA

CDR3 DNA: TGCGCCAGCAGCGGAGGGACGACACGAGGCACTGAAGCTTTCTTT
CDR3 protein: CASSGGTTRGTEAFF
V gene: TRBV5-1
D gene: NA
J gene: TRBJ1-1
clone size: few

CDR3 DNA: TGTGCCAGCATGATAGGACAGGGTGGCAATCAGCCCCAGCATTTT
CDR3 protein: CASMIGQGGNQPQHF
V gene: TRBV6-1
D gene: TRBD1
J gene: TRBJ1-5
clone size: NA

CDR3 DNA: TGTGCCAGCAGCGCCCCGGGACAGGGAGCTGGAAACACCATATATTTT
CDR3 protein: CASSAPGQGAGNTIYF
V gene: TRBV28
D gene: TRBD1
J gene: TRBJ1-3
clone size: NA

CDR3 DNA: TGCGCCAGCAGCTTGGAATGGGACACCTATGGCTACACCTTC
CDR3 protein: CASSLEWDTYGYTF
V gene: TRBV5-1
D gene: NA
J gene: TRBJ1-2
clone size: NA

CDR3 DNA: TGTGCCAGCAGCTTAGGGACTAGCGGGACCACAGATACGCAGTATTTT
CDR3 protein: CASSLGTSGTTDTQYF
V gene: TRBV11-3
D gene: TRBD2
J gene: TRBJ2-3
clone size: NA

CDR3 DNA: TGTGCCAGCAGCGTAGGACAGGGGAGGATCTCCGGGGCCAACGTCCTGACTTTC
CDR3 protein: CASSVGQGRISGANVLTF
V gene: TRBV9
D gene: TRBD1
J gene: TRBJ2-6
clone size: NA

CDR3 DNA: TGTGCCAGCAGGGGGGGAGTTATTACGGGCTACACCTTC
CDR3 protein: CASRGGVITGYTF
V gene: TRBV6-5
D gene: NA
J gene: TRBJ1-2
clone size: NA

CDR3 DNA: TGTGCCTGGAGTGTGGGTAGCGGGAATGAGCAGTTCTTC
CDR3 protein: CAWSVGSGNEQFF
V gene: TRBV30
D gene: TRBD2
J gene: TRBJ2-1
clone size: NA

CDR3 DNA: TGCGCCAGCAGCCAAGAATCTGGGAGCACTGAAGCTTTCTTT
CDR3 protein: CASSQESGSTEAFF
V gene: TRBV4-3
D gene: NA
J gene: TRBJ1-1
clone size: once

CDR3 DNA: TGTGCCAGCAGTTACTCTAGGGGCAGGAACTATGGCTACACCTTC
CDR3 protein: CASSYSRGRNYGYTF
V gene: TRBV6-5
D gene: NA
J gene: TRBJ1-2
clone size: NA

CDR3 DNA: TGTGCCAGCTCTCCCCAGACAGGAGAATTAATTGAAGCTTTCTTT
CDR3 protein: CASSPQTGELIEAFF
V gene: TRBV18
D gene: NA
J gene: TRBJ1-1
clone size: NA

CDR3 DNA: TGTGCCAGCAGTTTATGGGCGGCGGGTCCCCAGCATTTT
CDR3 protein: CASSLWAAGPQHF
V gene: TRBV27
D gene: NA
J gene: TRBJ1-5
clone size: NA

CDR3 DNA: TGTGCCAGTAGTATCGGGGAGGGGCCCCCCAAAGAGACCCAGTACTTC
CDR3 protein: CASSIGEGPPKETQYF
V gene: TRBV19
D gene: TRBD2
J gene: TRBJ2-5
clone size: NA

CDR3 DNA: TGTGCCAGCAGTCGGGACAGGGGGCTCATGAACACTGAAGCTTTCTTT
CDR3 protein: CASSRDRGLMNTEAFF
V gene: TRBV2
D gene: TRBD1
J gene: TRBJ1-1
clone size: NA

CDR3 DNA: TGCGCCAGCAGCCAATACGGGAACGACGAGCAGTACTTC
CDR3 protein: CASSQYGNDEQYF
V gene: TRBV4-3
D gene: NA
J gene: TRBJ2-7
clone size: NA

CDR3 DNA: TGTGCCAGCAGTTTGACGGGGAATCAGCCCCAGCATTTT
CDR3 protein: CASSLTGNQPQHF
V gene: TRBV28
D gene: NA
J gene: TRBJ1-5
clone size: NA

CDR3 DNA: TGTGCCAGCTCACCAGTCGGGGATAGCAATCAGCCCCAGCATTTT
CDR3 protein: CASSPVGDSNQPQHF
V gene: TRBV18
D gene: NA
J gene: TRBJ1-5
clone size: NA

CDR3 DNA: TGCGCCAGCAGCAGGGGAAGCTCCTACGAGCAGTACTTC
CDR3 protein: CASSRGSSYEQYF
V gene: TRBV5-1
D gene: NA
J gene: TRBJ2-7
clone size: NA

CDR3 DNA: TGTGCCATCAGTGAGGGACTAGCGGGGTCCGGGGAGCTGTTTTTT
CDR3 protein: CAISEGLAGSGELFF
V gene: TRBV10-3
D gene: TRBD2
J gene: TRBJ2-2
clone size: once

CDR3 DNA: TGTGCCTGGATGGGGGGGGCGCAGGGCTACACCTTC
CDR3 protein: CAWMGGAQGYTF
V gene: TRBV30
D gene: NA
J gene: TRBJ1-2
clone size: NA

CDR3 DNA: TGTGCCAGCAGCTTGGACAGGGCGGGCGAGACCCAGTACTTC
CDR3 protein: CASSLDRAGETQYF
V gene: TRBV5-4
D gene: NA
J gene: TRBJ2-5
clone size: NA

CDR3 DNA: TGTGCCAGCATTACAGCGGGAGATGCATTGTACGAGCAGTACTTC
CDR3 protein: CASITAGDALYEQYF
V gene: TRBV21-1
D gene: NA
J gene: TRBJ2-7
clone size: NA

CDR3 DNA: TGTGCCAGCAGCGTCATGACAGGGGTCAACACTGAAGCTTTCTTT
CDR3 protein: CASSVMTGVNTEAFF
V gene: TRBV11-3
D gene: TRBD1
J gene: TRBJ1-1
clone size: NA

CDR3 DNA: TGTGCCAGCAGAGACAGAGTGTTTTCACCCCTCCACTTT
CDR3 protein: CASRDRVFSPLHF
V gene: TRBV28
D gene: NA
J gene: TRBJ1-6
clone size: NA

CDR3 DNA: TGTGCCAGTAGTATTTGGGACAGCGAACTCTATGGCTACACCTTC
CDR3 protein: CASSIWDSELYGYTF
V gene: TRBV19
D gene: TRBD1
J gene: TRBJ1-2
clone size: NA

CDR3 DNA: TGTGCCAGTAGTACCCAGGGGGCGAGGTTTACAGATACGCAGTATTTT
CDR3 protein: CASSTQGARFTDTQYF
V gene: TRBV19
D gene: TRBD1
J gene: TRBJ2-3
clone size: NA

CDR3 DNA: TGTGCCAGCAGCTTAGATTCCGGGACAGAGGTCGACTATGGCTACACCTTC
CDR3 protein: CASSLDSGTEVDYGYTF
V gene: TRBV11-2
D gene: TRBD1
J gene: TRBJ1-2
clone size: NA

CDR3 DNA: TGTGCCAGCAGTTACTCCCTTCAGGCTGGAAACACCATATATTTT
CDR3 protein: CASSYSLQAGNTIYF
V gene: TRBV6-5
D gene: NA
J gene: TRBJ1-3
clone size: NA

CDR3 DNA: TGCGCCAGCAGCCAAGGGGGGGCGGGAGTCTACGAGCAGTACTTC
CDR3 protein: CASSQGGAGVYEQYF
V gene: TRBV4-1
D gene: NA
J gene: TRBJ2-7
clone size: NA

CDR3 DNA: TGTGCCAGCAGACAAATTGGCGGGGAAGGGCCCCAGCATTTT
CDR3 protein: CASRQIGGEGPQHF
V gene: TRBV6-1
D gene: NA
J gene: TRBJ1-5
clone size: few

CDR3 DNA: TGCGCCAGCAGCTTGGGGACAGGCGCGGACACTGAAGCTTTCTTT
CDR3 protein: CASSLGTGADTEAFF
V gene: TRBV5-1
D gene: TRBD1
J gene: TRBJ1-1
clone size: NA

CDR3 DNA: TGTGCCAGAAGCCTACGGACAGGGGTGGGTACCGGGGAGCTGTTTTTT
CDR3 protein: CARSLRTGVGTGELFF
V gene: TRBV5-3
D gene: TRBD1
J gene: TRBJ2-2
clone size: NA

CDR3 DNA: TGTGCCAGCAGTGACGGACTAGCGGGGGGTCCTCAGTACTTC
CDR3 protein: CASSDGLAGGPQYF
V gene: TRBV6-4
D gene: TRBD2
J gene: TRBJ2-5
clone size: NA

CDR3 DNA: TGTGCCAGCAGCTCGCTAGCGGGAGTCTACAATGAGCAGTTCTTC
CDR3 protein: CASSSLAGVYNEQFF
V gene: TRBV7-6
D gene: TRBD2
J gene: TRBJ2-1
clone size: NA

CDR3 DNA: TGTGCCAGCAGCTTAAACCAGGGGGCAGGCCAAGAGACCCAGTACTTC
CDR3 protein: CASSLNQGAGQETQYF
V gene: TRBV11-2
D gene: TRBD1
J gene: TRBJ2-5
clone size: NA

CDR3 DNA: TGCGCCAGCAGCCAGCAGGTCGGTAGCTCTGGGGCCAACGTCCTGACTTTC
CDR3 protein: CASSQQVGSSGANVLTF
V gene: TRBV4-1
D gene: NA
J gene: TRBJ2-6
clone size: NA

CDR3 DNA: TGTGCCAGCAGTTACTCCGGTAGCGGGGGGTACGAGCAGTACTTC
CDR3 protein: CASSYSGSGGYEQYF
V gene: TRBV6-5
D gene: TRBD2
J gene: TRBJ2-7
clone size: NA